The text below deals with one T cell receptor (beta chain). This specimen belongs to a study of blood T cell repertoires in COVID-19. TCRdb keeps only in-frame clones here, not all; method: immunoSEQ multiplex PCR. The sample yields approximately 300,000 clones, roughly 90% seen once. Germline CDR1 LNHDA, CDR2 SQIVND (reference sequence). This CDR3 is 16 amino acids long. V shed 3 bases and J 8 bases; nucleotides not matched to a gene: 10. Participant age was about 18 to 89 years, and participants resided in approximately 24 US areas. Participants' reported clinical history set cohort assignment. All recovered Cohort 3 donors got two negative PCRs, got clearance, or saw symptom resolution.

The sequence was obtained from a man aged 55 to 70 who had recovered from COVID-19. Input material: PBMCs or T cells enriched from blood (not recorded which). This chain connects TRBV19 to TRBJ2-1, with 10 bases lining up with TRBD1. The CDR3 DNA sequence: TGTGCCAGTAGTATGTTTCCGGGACAGGGGCGCGATGAGCAGTTCTTC. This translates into CASSMFPGQGRDEQFF.